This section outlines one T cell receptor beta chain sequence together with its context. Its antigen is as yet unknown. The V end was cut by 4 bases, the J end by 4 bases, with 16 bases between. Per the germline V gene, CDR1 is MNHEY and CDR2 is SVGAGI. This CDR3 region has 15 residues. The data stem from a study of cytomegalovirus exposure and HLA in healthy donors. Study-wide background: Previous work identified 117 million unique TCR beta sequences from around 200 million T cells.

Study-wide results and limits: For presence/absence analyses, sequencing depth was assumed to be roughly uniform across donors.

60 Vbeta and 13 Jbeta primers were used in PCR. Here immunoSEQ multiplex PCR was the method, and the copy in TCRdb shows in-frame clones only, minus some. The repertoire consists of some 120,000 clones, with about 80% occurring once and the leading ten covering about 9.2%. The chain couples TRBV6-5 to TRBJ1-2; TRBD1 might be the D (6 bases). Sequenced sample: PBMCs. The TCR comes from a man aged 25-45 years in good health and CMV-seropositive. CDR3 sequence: CASSSVGQPFYGYTF. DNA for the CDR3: TGTGCCAGCAGTTCCGTCGGACAGCCTTTCTATGGCTACACCTTC.